Listed below are T cell receptor beta chains from one sample, sequenced in a study of blood T cell repertoires in COVID-19. Libraries were prepared by immunoSEQ multiplex PCR; TCRdb keeps only in-frame clonotypes and omits some of them. This sample has 250,000 to 350,000 clones, with 70% to 85% found just once. What was sequenced was peripheral blood. The receptors were sampled from a human donor with COVID-19, enrolled during active disease. The donor label of this sample is uncertain. Each CDR3 is given with its conserved first and last residue. Each record gives: V gene, D gene, J gene, CDR3 protein, CDR3 DNA. The D gene is left open where the match is weak.

TRBV11-2	.	TRBJ2-7	CASSRLAYEQYF	TGTGCCAGCTCCCGGCTAGCCTACGAGCAGTACTTC
TRBV5-6	.	TRBJ2-7	CASSFSAYEQYF	TGTGCCAGCAGCTTTAGTGCCTACGAGCAGTACTTC
TRBV21-1	.	TRBJ2-3	CASSNKHLLGRRRDTQYF	TGTGCCAGCAGCAATAAGCATCTTTTGGGGAGGCGCAGAGATACGCAGTATTTT
TRBV12-3/TRBV12-4	TRBD1	TRBJ1-2	CASSSLGTGGYTF	TGTGCCAGCAGTTCCCTTGGGACAGGTGGCTACACCTTC
TRBV27	TRBD1	TRBJ1-1	CASSLGQGLMNTEAFF	TGTGCCAGCAGTTTGGGACAGGGGCTTATGAACACTGAAGCTTTCTTT
TRBV6-1	TRBD1	TRBJ2-2	CASSEDRGAGELFF	TGTGCCAGCAGTGAAGACAGGGGGGCCGGGGAGCTGTTTTTT
TRBV29-1	TRBD1	TRBJ1-1	CSGTGTGEAFF	TGCAGCGGTACCGGGACAGGGGAAGCTTTCTTT
TRBV19	.	TRBJ2-3	CASSIGAFTDTQYF	TGTGCCAGTAGTATAGGGGCCTTCACAGATACGCAGTATTTT
TRBV18	.	TRBJ1-1	CASSPRGKGNTEAFF	TGTGCCAGCTCACCACGCGGGAAGGGGAACACTGAAGCTTTCTTT
TRBV18	.	TRBJ2-7	CASSPPASGDEQYF	TGTGCCAGCTCACCACCGGCGAGCGGTGACGAGCAGTACTTC
TRBV10-1	.	TRBJ2-5	CASSDPGQETQYF	TGCGCCAGCAGTGACCCCGGGCAAGAGACCCAGTACTTC
TRBV12-5	.	TRBJ1-1	CASGPDSNTEAFF	TGTGCTAGTGGGCCAGACAGTAACACTGAAGCTTTCTTT
TRBV18	TRBD2	TRBJ2-7	CASHGPGLAVDEQYF	TGTGCCAGCCATGGTCCGGGACTAGCTGTAGACGAGCAGTACTTC
TRBV5-5	TRBD1	TRBJ2-2	CASSTTGGTGTGELFF	TGTGCCAGCAGCACCACAGGGGGCACGGGCACCGGGGAGCTGTTTTTT
TRBV5-5	.	TRBJ1-1	CASSLLGGLEAFF	TGTGCCAGCAGCTTGTTGGGGGGGCTTGAAGCTTTCTTT
TRBV21-1	.	TRBJ2-3	CASSKGYSPSTDTQYF	TGTGCCAGCAGCAAAGGGTACTCCCCAAGCACAGATACGCAGTATTTT
TRBV7-9	TRBD2	TRBJ2-5	CASSMLAEGETQYF	TGTGCCAGCAGCATGCTAGCGGAGGGGGAGACCCAGTACTTC
TRBV28	.	TRBJ1-2	CASRSPGQFFYGYTF	TGTGCCAGCAGATCCCCTGGACAGTTTTTTTATGGCTACACCTTC
TRBV30	.	TRBJ1-5	CAWSIQANQPQHF	TGTGCCTGGAGTATCCAGGCCAATCAGCCCCAGCATTTT
TRBV28	.	TRBJ1-3	CASSTPPGSGNTIYF	TGTGCCAGCAGTACGCCCCCCGGGTCCGGAAACACCATATATTTT